The sequence of this T cell receptor (beta chain) was determined in a study of blood T cell repertoires in COVID-19. With 4 bases removed from V and 4 bases from J, the gap between germline ends came to 5 bases. This CDR3 region has 12 residues. From germline, CDR1 is MNHEY and CDR2 SMNVEV (reference sequence). TCRdb's copy holds only in-frame clones and misses some; the assay was immunoSEQ multiplex PCR. The table lists 88,000 or so clones, around 75% of them singletons, with roughly 22% in the top ten. This TCR was recovered from a human donor in a cohort sampled during active COVID-19. This chain connects TRBV27 to TRBJ2-1; D remains unclear. Sequenced input: peripheral blood. The CDR3 reads CASSSQYNEQFF. The CDR3 bases are TGTGCCAGCAGTTCTCAGTACAATGAGCAGTTCTTC.